Sequencing of this T cell receptor (beta chain) was carried out in a study of beta chain features in type 1 diabetes. V was trimmed by 0 bases and J by 4 bases, leaving 11 bases between them. Germline assignment: CDR1 SGDLS and CDR2 YYNGEE. There are 15 residues in the CDR3. Every isolated RNA sample was fully reverse transcribed, so sequencing captured expressed TCRB transcripts. Some clones are missing from TCRdb's copy, which holds only in-frame ones; the method was immunoSEQ multiplex PCR. The sample contains some 410,000 clones, 9.5% to 12% of which appear only once. This clone was counted only a few times.

The V call is TRBV9, the J call TRBJ1-3, with D tentatively TRBD1 (6 bases). This clonotype was obtained from a woman aged 18-35 years in good health. The sequencing input was naive CD4+ T cells from blood. The CDR3 here is CASSVVGQKGNTIYF. DNA for the CDR3: TGTGCCAGCAGCGTAGTCGGACAGAAGGGAAACACCATATATTTT.